Following are 23 T cell receptor beta chains from one sample sequenced in a study of OX40 agonist ivuxolimab in advanced cancers. Profiled with immunoSEQ multiplex PCR; TCRdb holds only in-frame clones, not every one. The data contain roughly 90,000 clones, 85% to 90% of them singletons. The sequenced sample was CD4+ or CD8+ T cells sorted from blood, obtained in a trial of the OX40 agonist ivuxolimab. The receptors were gathered from an adult with an advanced solid tumor such as melanoma, head and neck, liver or kidney cancer.

The DNA for the CDR3 is TGTGCCAGCAGGATACAGGGTCCCTATGGCTACACCTTC. Its protein is CASRIQGPYGYTF. J is TRBJ1-2 and V is TRBV28; D might be TRBD1 (6 bases). The CDR3 contains 13 residues. V lost 6 bases and J 4 bases, leaving 12 bases between the germline ends. The V gene's germline CDR1 is MDHEN and CDR2 SYDVKM.

The CDR3 nucleotides are TGTGCCAGTAGTATAGATCACAGGCCCCAAGGGATCAGGGAGCTGTTTTTT. This encodes CASSIDHRPQGIRELFF. The chain joins TRBV19 to TRBJ2-2, with D perhaps TRBD1 (5 bases). The CDR3 runs to 17 residues. Germline-derived CDR1 and CDR2 are LNHDA and SQIVND (reference sequence). Trimming cost V 0 bases and J 9 bases, with 20 bases left between them.

In nucleotides, the CDR3 is TGTGCCAGCAGCTTTGAGCTTTTAGCCAAAAACATTCAGTACTTC. Amino acids: CASSFELLAKNIQYF. V is TRBV6-6 and J is TRBJ2-4; D unresolved. Germline V CDR1 and CDR2: MNHNY, SVGAGI (reference sequence). V shed 6 bases and J shed 0 bases, with 12 bases lying between them. This CDR3 contains 15 residues.

The J gene is TRBJ1-2, the V gene TRBV30, with D perhaps TRBD1 (6 bases). The CDR3 loop spans 14 amino acids. V was shortened by 2 bases and J by 7 bases, with 17 bases between the two germline ends. Germline CDR1 reads GTSNPN; CDR2 reads SVGIG (reference sequence). CDR3 nucleotides: TGTGCCTGGAGTTCCACAGGGTTAACTCTTGGCTACACCTTC. This sequence encodes CAWSSTGLTLGYTF.

This chain connects TRBV6-6 to TRBJ2-5, with unresolved D. Germline V gene sequence: CDR1 MNHNY, CDR2 SVGAGI (reference sequence). The CDR3 runs 13 residues. V lost 2 bases, J lost 6 bases, and 10 bases lay in between. CDR3 sequence reads: CASSYGNSQTQYF. As DNA, the CDR3 is TGTGCCAGCAGTTACGGGAACAGTCAGACCCAGTACTTC.

This chain uses TRBV7-8 with TRBJ1-3, with D perhaps TRBD1 (5 bases). The CDR3 contains 15 residues. CDR1 and CDR2 (germline): SGHVS, FQNEAQ. V lost 4 bases and J lost 4, with 14 bases in between. The CDR3 nucleotides read TGTGCCAGCAGCTCCGGGAGCCAGGGCGGAAACACCATATATTTT. It encodes CASSSGSQGGNTIYF.

The rearrangement links TRBV5-1 to TRBJ2-3, with D perhaps TRBD1 or TRBD2 (6 bases each). V gave up 2 bases and J gave up 6 bases, with 19 bases separating them. The CDR3 runs 16 residues. The germline gives CDR1 SGHRS, CDR2 YFSETQ. The DNA for the CDR3 is TGCGCCAGCAGCTTCAATCTCCGGGGGCCAGGGGATACGCAGTATTTT. Translation gives CASSFNLRGPGDTQYF.

As DNA, the CDR3 is TGTGCCAGCAGCTTAACAACAGGGGCCTACGAGCAGTACTTC. Its translation: CASSLTTGAYEQYF. J is TRBJ2-7 and V is TRBV7-2; 7 nucleotides match TRBD1. CDR1 is SGHTA, CDR2 FQGNSA, per germline. The ends lost 2 bases at V and 2 bases at J; junction bases unmatched: 3. The length of the CDR3 is 14 residues.

CDR3 region: CASSPGPGRYGYTF. In nucleotides, the CDR3 is TGTGCCAGCAGTCCGGGACCTGGGAGGTATGGCTACACCTTC. The chain combines TRBV28 with TRBJ1-2; a possible D gene is TRBD1 (5 bases). This CDR3 contains 14 residues. Germline V gene lookup returns CDR1 MDHEN and CDR2 SYDVKM. Trimming took 5 bases from V and 5 from J, leaving 15 bases between them.

The rearrangement links TRBV6-1 to TRBJ2-3, with D hard to call. The germline V gene has CDR1 MNHNS and CDR2 SASEGT. The CDR3 spans 12 residues. Trimming removed 3 bases at V and 2 bases at J, with 3 bases between. CDR3 nucleotide sequence: TGTGCCAGCAGTGAGAACACAGATACGCAGTATTTT. It encodes CASSENTDTQYF.

The rearrangement links TRBV7-2 to TRBJ1-5; 10 positions agree with TRBD1. CDR1 is SGHTA and CDR2 is FQGNSA in the germline V gene. The CDR3 sequence is 15 residues long. J lost 5 bases, V lost 3 bases, and 4 bases had no gene match. The CDR3 DNA sequence: TGTGCCAGCAGCTTTACCGGGACAGGGGATCAGCCCCAGCATTTT. Its protein product is CASSFTGTGDQPQHF.

V is TRBV18 and J is TRBJ2-5, with TRBD2 matching 8 bases. The CDR3 is 16 amino acids. V lost 1 base and J lost 1; bases outside the gene matches: 5. Germline loops: CDR1 KGHSH, CDR2 LQKENI. The CDR3 DNA reads TGTGCCAGCTCACCACAGCTAGCGGGTTTCCAAGAGACCCAGTACTTC. Translation gives CASSPQLAGFQETQYF.

The chain combines TRBV7-2 with TRBJ2-5, with D unclear. The germline CDR1 and CDR2 sequences are SGHTA and FQGNSA. V shed 5 bases and J shed 5 bases, with 15 bases lying between them. There are 14 residues in the CDR3. CDR3 sequence reads: CASSPLPAGETQYF. The CDR3 bases are TGTGCCAGCAGCCCTCTCCCGGCAGGCGAGACCCAGTACTTC.

The chain couples TRBV6-5 to TRBJ2-3; D is ambiguous. CDR3 length: 14 residues. The V gene's germline CDR1 is MNHEY and CDR2 SVGAGI. V lost 5 bases, J lost 0 bases, and 9 bases lay in between. CDR3 coding DNA: TGTGCCAGCAGTCTCTCTCGAAGCACAGATACGCAGTATTTT. Its protein product is CASSLSRSTDTQYF.

The chain uses TRBV4-2 and TRBJ1-1, with D uncertain. The germline gives CDR1 LGHNA, CDR2 YNFKEQ. The CDR3 runs to 14 residues. V was clipped by 1 base and J by 0 bases, with 6 bases between them. The chain's CDR3 is CASSQGSLNTEAFF. The CDR3 region has the DNA TGTGCCAGCAGCCAAGGGAGTTTGAACACTGAAGCTTTCTTT.

The chain couples TRBV6-5 to TRBJ2-7; the match to TRBD2 covers 11 bases. V was pared by 6 bases and J by 4 bases, with 8 bases of the junction left unmatched. The CDR3 has 15 residues. Germline V gives CDR1 MNHEY, CDR2 SVGAGI. The CDR3 nucleotides are TGTGCCAGCAGCTACGGGACTAGCGGCCTTTACGAGCAGTACTTC. Its translation: CASSYGTSGLYEQYF.

V is TRBV7-2 and J is TRBJ1-5; the match to TRBD1 covers 9 bases. The J segment lost 11 bases and the V segment lost 5 bases, leaving 13 bases of the junction unmatched. Germline V gene lookup returns CDR1 SGHTA and CDR2 FQGNSA. The CDR3 has 15 residues. The CDR3 loop reads CASSPGRDRVLTQHF. CDR3 coding DNA: TGTGCCAGCAGCCCTGGGAGGGACAGGGTTCTGACCCAGCATTTT.

This rearrangement joins TRBV7-2 to TRBJ1-5; D gene ambiguous. CDR1 and CDR2 (germline): SGHTA, FQGNSA. CDR3 size: 16 residues. Trimming took 1 base from V and 2 from J, leaving 12 bases between them. The CDR3 bases are TGTGCCAGCAGCTTAGAGGTCAGGCCAGGCAATCAGCCCCAGCATTTT. This codes for CASSLEVRPGNQPQHF. The full variable domain, in which reference TRBV7-2 and TRBJ1-5 provide the parts outside the CDR3, is GAGVSQSPSNKVTEKGKDVELRCDPISGHTALYWYRQSLGQGLEFLIYFQGNSAPDKSGLPSDRFSAERTGGSVSTLTIQRTQQEDSAVYLCASSLEVRPGNQPQHFGDGTRLSIL.

The gene calls are TRBV10-3 and TRBJ2-2; D call uncertain. V was trimmed by 2 bases and J by 1 base, leaving 5 bases between them. Germline values: CDR1 ENHRY, CDR2 SYGVKD. The CDR3 extends over 14 amino acids. CDR3 sequence: CAISELRNTGELFF. In DNA form, the CDR3 reads TGTGCCATCAGTGAGCTACGGAACACCGGGGAGCTGTTTTTT.

J is TRBJ2-1 and V is TRBV4-3; 8 nucleotides match TRBD2. V shed 0 bases, J shed 9 bases, and the junction held 1 base outside the gene matches. The CDR3 consists of 13 residues. The V gene's germline CDR1 is LGHNA and CDR2 YSLEER. The CDR3 DNA follows: TGCGCCAGCAGCCAAGATCGGGAGGGTGAGCAGTTCTTC. The encoded protein is CASSQDREGEQFF.

The chain is built from TRBV7-3 and TRBJ2-2; D might be TRBD1 or TRBD2, each matching 5 bases. V lost 4 bases, J lost 5 bases, and 11 bases lay in between. This CDR3 region has 14 residues. CDR1 SGHTA and CDR2 FQGTGA come from the germline V gene. The CDR3 DNA follows: TGTGCCAGCAGCTCCCAAGAGGGGACCGGGGAGCTGTTTTTT. It codes for CASSSQEGTGELFF. The full variable domain, with the rest looked up from reference TRBV7-3 and TRBJ2-2, is GAGVSQTPSNKVTEKGKYVELRCDPISGHTALYWYRQSLGQGPEFLIYFQGTGAADDSGLPNDRFFAVRPEGSVSTLKIQRTERGDSAVYLCASSSQEGTGELFFGEGSRLTVL.

V usage is TRBV14 and J usage is TRBJ2-7, with D uncertain. Germline-derived CDR1 and CDR2 are SGHDN and FVKESK. The CDR3 contains 14 residues. V was cut by 4 bases and J by 0 bases, with 10 bases left in between. The CDR3 nucleotides read TGTGCCAGCAGCCCCTACATGTCCTCCTACGAGCAGTACTTC. Translating it yields CASSPYMSSYEQYF.

V usage is TRBV6-5 and J usage is TRBJ2-7; no definite D call. This CDR3 is 14 amino acids long. The V and J ends lost 6 bases and 0 bases respectively, with 12 bases between them. Per the germline V gene, CDR1 is MNHEY and CDR2 is SVGAGI. Here the CDR3 DNA reads TGTGCCAGCAGGACCCACGCGAGCTCCTACGAGCAGTACTTC. It specifies CASRTHASSYEQYF.